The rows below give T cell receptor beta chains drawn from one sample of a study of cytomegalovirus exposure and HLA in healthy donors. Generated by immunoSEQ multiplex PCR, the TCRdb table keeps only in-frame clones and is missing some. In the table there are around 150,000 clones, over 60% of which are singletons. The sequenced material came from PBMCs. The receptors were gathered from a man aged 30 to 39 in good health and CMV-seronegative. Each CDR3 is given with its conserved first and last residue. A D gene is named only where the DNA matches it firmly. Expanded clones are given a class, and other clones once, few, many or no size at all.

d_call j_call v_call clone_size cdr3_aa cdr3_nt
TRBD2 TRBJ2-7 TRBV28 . CASSLGYGGLAGPISYEQYF TGTGCCAGCAGTTTAGGGTATGGGGGACTAGCGGGACCGATCTCCTACGAGCAGTACTTC
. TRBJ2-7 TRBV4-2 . CASSQERRGGTDEQYF TGTGCCAGCAGCCAAGAGCGTCGTGGAGGAACTGACGAGCAGTACTTC
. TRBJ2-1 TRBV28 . CASSPRVWSSYNEQFF TGTGCCAGCAGCCCCAGGGTTTGGAGCTCCTACAATGAGCAGTTCTTC
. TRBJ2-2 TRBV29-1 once CSVEDRAGANTGELFF TGCAGCGTTGAAGATCGGGCCGGGGCGAACACCGGGGAGCTGTTTTTT
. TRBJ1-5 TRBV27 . CASREFRDQPQHF TGTGCCAGCAGGGAGTTCAGAGATCAGCCCCAGCATTTT
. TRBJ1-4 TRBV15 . CATSRATTNEKLFF TGTGCCACCAGCAGAGCTACAACTAATGAAAAACTGTTTTTT
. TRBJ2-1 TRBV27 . CASSLPGMGNEQFF TGTGCCAGCAGTTTACCAGGGATGGGAAATGAGCAGTTCTTC
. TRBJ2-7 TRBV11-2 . CASSLGLHASSYEQYF TGTGCCAGCAGCTTAGGTTTACATGCTAGCTCCTACGAGCAGTACTTC
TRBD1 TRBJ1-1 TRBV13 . CASSSSQGARTEAFF TGTGCCAGCAGCTCCTCTCAGGGGGCTCGTACTGAAGCTTTCTTT
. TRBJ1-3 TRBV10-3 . CAITKDSPDSGNTIYF TGTGCCATCACCAAGGACAGCCCAGACTCTGGAAACACCATATATTTT
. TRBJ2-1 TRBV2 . CASSEDRAGYNEQFF TGTGCCAGCAGTGAAGACAGGGCCGGGTATAATGAGCAGTTCTTC
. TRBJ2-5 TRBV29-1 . CSVARTEQETQYF TGCAGCGTCGCGAGGACAGAGCAAGAGACCCAGTACTTC
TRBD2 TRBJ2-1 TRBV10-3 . CAISEWTSGIYNEQFF TGTGCCATCAGTGAGTGGACTAGCGGGATCTACAATGAGCAGTTCTTC
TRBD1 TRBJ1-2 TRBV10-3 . CAISPTGNYGYTF TGTGCCATCAGTCCGACAGGGAACTATGGCTACACCTTC
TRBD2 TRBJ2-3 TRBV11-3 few CASSLAGGPTDTQYF TGTGCCAGCAGCTTAGCGGGAGGGCCGACAGATACGCAGTATTTT
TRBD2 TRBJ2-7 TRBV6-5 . CASSYSSGSYEQYF TGTGCCAGCAGTTACTCCAGCGGGAGTTACGAGCAGTACTTC
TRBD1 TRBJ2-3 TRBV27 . CASSSTGGDTQYF TGTGCCAGCAGTTCAACAGGGGGAGATACGCAGTATTTT
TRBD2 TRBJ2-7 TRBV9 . CASSGSGSSYEQYF TGTGCCAGCAGCGGTAGCGGGAGTTCCTACGAGCAGTACTTC
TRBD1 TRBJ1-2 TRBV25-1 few CASNQGGGYTF TGTGCCAGCAACCAGGGGGGCGGCTACACCTTC
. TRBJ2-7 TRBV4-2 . CASSQDPAGGAEQYF TGTGCCAGCAGCCAAGATCCAGCGGGCGGGGCCGAGCAGTACTTC
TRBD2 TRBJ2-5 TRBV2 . CASGTSGQETQYF TGTGCCAGCGGCACTAGCGGCCAAGAGACCCAGTACTTC
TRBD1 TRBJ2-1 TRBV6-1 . CASSEEGQGFYNEQFF TGTGCCAGCAGTGAAGAGGGACAGGGCTTCTACAATGAGCAGTTCTTC
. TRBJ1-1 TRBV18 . CASSRETGNTEAFF TGTGCCAGCTCACGAGAGACAGGGAACACTGAAGCTTTCTTT
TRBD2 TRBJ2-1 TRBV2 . CASRSSGRRWNEQFF TGTGCCAGCAGGAGTAGCGGGAGGAGGTGGAATGAGCAGTTCTTC
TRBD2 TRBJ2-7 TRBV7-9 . CASSLALPTSGSYEQYF TGTGCCAGCAGCTTAGCGCTGCCGACTAGCGGCTCCTACGAGCAGTACTTC
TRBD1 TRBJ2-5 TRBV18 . CASSSGTGGQETQYF TGTGCCAGCTCGTCAGGGACAGGGGGTCAAGAGACCCAGTACTTC
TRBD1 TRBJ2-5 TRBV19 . CASSIDPGQAIETQYF TGTGCCAGTAGTATAGATCCGGGACAGGCGATAGAGACCCAGTACTTC
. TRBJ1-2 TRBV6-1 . CASSEGNRETDGYTF TGTGCCAGCAGTGAGGGAAACAGGGAAACGGACGGCTACACCTTC
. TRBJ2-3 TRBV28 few CASSSLAGITDTQYF TGTGCCAGCAGTTCTCTTGCGGGGATCACAGATACGCAGTATTTT
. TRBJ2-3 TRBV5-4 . CASSFGVGEGDTQYF TGTGCCAGCAGCTTTGGGGTGGGAGAGGGAGATACGCAGTATTTT
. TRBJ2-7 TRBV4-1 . CASSLGGEYEQYF TGCGCCAGCAGCCTCGGCGGGGAATACGAGCAGTACTTC
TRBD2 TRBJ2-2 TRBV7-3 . CASSPSGTGELFF TGTGCCAGCAGCCCTAGCGGGACCGGGGAGCTGTTTTTT
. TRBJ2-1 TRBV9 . CASSARGDSHNEQFF TGTGCCAGCAGCGCCAGGGGGGACTCCCACAATGAGCAGTTCTTC
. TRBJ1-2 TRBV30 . CAWSVAGVGGYTF TGTGCCTGGAGTGTAGCGGGCGTTGGCGGCTACACCTTC
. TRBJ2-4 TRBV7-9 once CASSLPGENIQYF TGTGCCAGCAGCTTACCAGGGGAAAACATTCAGTACTTC
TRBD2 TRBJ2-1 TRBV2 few CASRDLEFSGRAFNEQFF TGTGCCAGCAGGGATTTGGAGTTTAGCGGGAGGGCTTTTAATGAGCAGTTCTTC
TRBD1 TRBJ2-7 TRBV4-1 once CASSQVGRGHYEQYF TGCGCCAGCAGCCAAGTGGGAAGGGGGCACTACGAGCAGTACTTC
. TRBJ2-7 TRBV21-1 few CASSKRILAGAYEQYF TGTGCCAGCAGCAAACGGATACTAGCGGGAGCCTACGAGCAGTACTTC
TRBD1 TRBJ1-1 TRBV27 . CASNKGQGNTEAFF TGTGCCAGCAATAAGGGACAGGGCAACACTGAAGCTTTCTTT
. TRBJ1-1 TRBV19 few CASSLTANTEAFF TGTGCCAGTAGTTTGACAGCAAACACTGAAGCTTTCTTT
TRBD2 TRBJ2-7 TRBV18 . CASSPWEGNEQYF TGTGCCAGCTCACCCTGGGAGGGTAACGAGCAGTACTTC
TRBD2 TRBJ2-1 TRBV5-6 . CASSLFSGREEQFF TGTGCCAGCAGCTTATTTAGCGGGAGGGAAGAGCAGTTCTTC
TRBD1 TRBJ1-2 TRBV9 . CASRGQGAYGYTF TGTGCCAGCAGGGGACAGGGGGCCTATGGCTACACCTTC
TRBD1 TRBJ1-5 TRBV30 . CAWTRGSGQPQHF TGTGCCTGGACCAGGGGGAGTGGCCAGCCCCAGCATTTT
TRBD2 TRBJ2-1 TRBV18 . CASSPRLAGGANEQFF TGTGCCAGCTCACCACGACTAGCGGGAGGGGCCAATGAGCAGTTCTTC
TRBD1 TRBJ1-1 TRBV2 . CASSVGQGSNTEAFF TGTGCCAGCAGCGTCGGACAGGGATCGAACACTGAAGCTTTCTTT
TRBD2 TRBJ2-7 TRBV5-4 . CASSSSSGLAYEQYF TGTGCCAGCAGTTCCTCTAGCGGACTAGCCTACGAGCAGTACTTC
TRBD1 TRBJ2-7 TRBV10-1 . CASSHGTGKENEQYF TGCGCCAGCAGCCATGGGACAGGGAAGGAAAACGAGCAGTACTTC
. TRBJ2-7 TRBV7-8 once CASSLGSYYEQYF TGTGCCAGCAGCTTAGGTAGTTACTACGAGCAGTACTTC
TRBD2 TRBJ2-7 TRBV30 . CAWSGRTSGRNPYEQYF TGTGCCTGGAGTGGACGGACTAGCGGGAGGAACCCCTACGAGCAGTACTTC
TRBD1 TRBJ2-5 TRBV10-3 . CALADDRDQETQYF TGTGCCCTCGCCGATGACAGGGACCAAGAGACCCAGTACTTC
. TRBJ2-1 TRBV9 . CASSVELQSEQFF TGTGCCAGCAGCGTAGAGTTACAGAGTGAGCAGTTCTTC